These 20 T cell receptor beta chains originate from one sample sequenced in a study of a mutant IDH1 vaccine in newly diagnosed glioma. As to time point: week 35, safety follow-up. Each dose of the vaccine consisted of 300 ug of mutant IDH1 20-mer peptide, with topical imiquimod. These receptors are not linked to any known antigen. Profiling relied on immunoSEQ multiplex PCR, and the TCRdb table lists in-frame clones only, not all of them. The sample carries about 32,000 clones, about 80% recorded once. Sequencing was performed on PBMCs, taken from a glioma patient whose treatment included an IDH1 peptide vaccine. The receptors shown here come from a man aged 30 to 45 with glioma.

For the CDR3, the DNA is TGTGCCAGCTCACCCCAGCGGGGTTCGAACACCGGGGAGCTGTTTTTT. Its translation: CASSPQRGSNTGELFF. This chain links TRBV18 with TRBJ2-2; the match to TRBD2 covers 7 bases. The CDR3 length is 16 residues. Trimming at V came to 3 bases and at J to 0 bases, leaving 4 bases not matched to a gene. Per germline, CDR1 KGHSH and CDR2 LQKENI.

This clone was picked up a small number of times. This rearrangement joins TRBV10-2 to TRBJ2-5; 10 positions agree with TRBD2. Germline V gene lookup returns CDR1 WSHSY and CDR2 SAAADI. After removal of 6 bases from V and 3 bases from J, the junction contained 7 bases not matched to a gene. This CDR3 comprises 15 residues. CDR3 in DNA: TGCGCCAGCAGGGGGCTAGCGGGAGCCGAAGAGACCCAGTACTTC. Its translation: CASRGLAGAEETQYF.

The rearrangement joins TRBV29-1 to TRBJ2-3; 8 bases match TRBD2. V lost 3 bases and J lost 0; bases outside the gene matches: 17. Looked up from germline, CDR1 is SQVTM and CDR2 is ANQGSEA. The length of the CDR3 is 19 residues. DNA of the CDR3: TGCAGCGTTGACCCAATAATAGGAGTAGCGGGAACTAGCACAGATACGCAGTATTTT. Its translation: CSVDPIIGVAGTSTDTQYF.

The CDR3 here is CATTRGINQPQHF. CDR3 coding DNA: TGTGCCACCACCAGGGGCATCAATCAGCCCCAGCATTTT. The chain joins TRBV10-3 to TRBJ1-5; D may be TRBD1 (6 bases). The CDR3 sequence is 13 residues long. V dropped 10 bases and J dropped 3 bases, with 13 bases sitting between them. Germline CDR1 is ENHRY and CDR2 is SYGVKD.

The rearrangement joins TRBV19 to TRBJ1-5, with D possibly matching TRBD1 (5 bases). The germline V gene has CDR1 LNHDA and CDR2 SQIVND (reference sequence). The length of the CDR3 is 15 residues. Trimming took 4 bases from V and 1 from J, leaving 11 bases between them. As DNA, the CDR3 is TGTGCCAGTAGTAGGGTCCAGGGAAGCAATCAGCCCCAGCATTTT. Translating gives CASSRVQGSNQPQHF. The variable domain in full, completed from reference TRBV19 and TRBJ1-5, reads DGGITQSPKYLFRKEGQNVTLSCEQNLNHDAMYWYRQDPGQGLRLIYYSQIVNDFQKGDIAEGYSVSREKKESFPLTVTSAQKNPTAFYLCASSRVQGSNQPQHFGDGTRLSIL.

The chain recombines TRBV6-5 with TRBJ2-1; tentatively, D is TRBD2 (6 bases). The CDR3 runs 14 residues. The germline V gene has CDR1 MNHEY and CDR2 SVGAGI. The V and J ends lost 7 bases and 6 bases respectively, with 16 bases between them. The CDR3 is CASKGLTLGNEQFF. The CDR3 nucleotides read TGTGCCAGCAAGGGACTCACCCTCGGCAATGAGCAGTTCTTC.

The V and J genes are TRBV7-6 and TRBJ2-1; D is possibly TRBD2 (5 bases). CDR1 is SGHVS, CDR2 FNYEAQ, per germline. This CDR3 is built from 15 residues. Trimming shortened V by 1 base and J by 2 bases, and 9 bases separated the two germline ends. CDR3 in DNA: TGTGCCAGCAGCTTAGGCCGGGAAACCTACAATGAGCAGTTCTTC. It is translated as CASSLGRETYNEQFF.

The chain links TRBV11-1 to TRBJ2-5; D is unresolved. V was pared by 2 bases and J by 4 bases, with 11 bases between. Germline CDR1 SGHAT, CDR2 FQDESV (reference sequence). The length of the CDR3 is 14 residues. Here the CDR3 reads CASSLSHATETQYF. DNA for the CDR3: TGTGCCAGCAGCTTAAGTCACGCCACAGAGACCCAGTACTTC.

The V gene is TRBV6-6, the J gene TRBJ1-2; 11 nucleotides align to TRBD1. CDR3 length: 14 residues. Germline CDR1 reads MNHNY; CDR2 reads SVGAGI (reference sequence). J was trimmed by 8 bases and V by 7 bases; bases with no gene match: 9. CDR3 coding DNA: TGTGCCAGCAAGAGGGACAGGGGGATAGAAGGCTACACCTTC. This gives the protein CASKRDRGIEGYTF.

This clone showed up just a few times. J is TRBJ1-5 and V is TRBV19; D call uncertain. The V gene lost 5 bases and the J gene lost 3 bases, with 8 bases spanning the gap. CDR1 and CDR2 (germline): LNHDA, SQIVND (reference sequence). CDR3 size: 13 residues. CDR3 loop: CASSEAANQPQHF. DNA for the CDR3: TGTGCCAGTAGTGAGGCAGCCAATCAGCCCCAGCATTTT.

The V gene is TRBV30, the J gene TRBJ1-2; the D is unclear. The germline CDR1 and CDR2 sequences are GTSNPN and SVGIG (reference sequence). V was clipped by 1 base and J by 8 bases, with 29 bases between them. The CDR3 extends over 18 amino acids. CDR3 in DNA: TGTGCCTGGAGTGCGCTAGCCCCGACTACTAGGGTCTCTTTCGGCTACACCTTC. Protein: CAWSALAPTTRVSFGYTF. Full variable domain (rest looked up from reference TRBV30 and TRBJ1-2): SQTIHQWPATLVQPVGSPLSLECTVEGTSNPNLYWYRQAAGRGLQLLFYSVGIGQISSEVPQNLSASRPQDRQFILSSKKLLLSDSGFYLCAWSALAPTTRVSFGYTFGSGTRLTVV.

V and J are TRBV10-3 and TRBJ1-1; no definite D call. The CDR3 spans 14 residues. V was cut by 10 bases and J by 1 base, with 16 bases left in between. The germline V gene encodes CDR1 ENHRY and CDR2 SYGVKD. This chain's CDR3 is CATEARFRNTEAFF. As DNA, the CDR3 is TGTGCCACCGAGGCCAGGTTTAGGAACACTGAAGCTTTCTTT.

This clone turned up a few times. The chain uses TRBV5-8 and TRBJ1-5; 7 nucleotides agree with TRBD1. Trimming took 0 bases from V and 0 from J; bases not matched to a gene: 3. The CDR3 consists of 16 residues. Germline V CDR1 and CDR2: SGHTS, YDEGEE. CDR3 coding DNA: TGTGCCAGCAGCTTGGACAGGGGTGCTAGCAATCAGCCCCAGCATTTT. Protein: CASSLDRGASNQPQHF. The whole variable domain, remainder taken from reference TRBV5-8 and TRBJ1-5, is EAGVTQSPTHLIKTRGQQATLRCSPISGHTSVYWYQQALGLGLQFLLWYDEGEERNRGNFPPRFSGRQFPNYSSELNVNALELEDSALYLCASSLDRGASNQPQHFGDGTRLSIL.

The chain has TRBV19 and TRBJ1-5; the D gene is possibly TRBD1 (5 bases). The V and J ends lost 3 bases and 3 bases respectively, with 12 bases between them. This CDR3 has 15 residues. Germline V gene lookup returns CDR1 LNHDA and CDR2 SQIVND (reference sequence). The CDR3 sequence is CASSMSGVYNQPQHF. The CDR3 DNA sequence: TGTGCCAGTAGTATGTCGGGGGTCTACAATCAGCCCCAGCATTTT.

The chain carries TRBV7-9 and TRBJ2-7, with D unclear. There are 13 residues in the CDR3. With 4 bases removed from V and 4 bases from J, the gap between germline ends came to 11 bases. Germline CDR1 reads SEHNR; CDR2 reads FQNEAQ (reference sequence). CDR3 in DNA: TGTGCCAGCAGCTCCCCGACGGGTTACGAGCAGTACTTC. Amino acids: CASSSPTGYEQYF.

This clone is a singleton in its sample. The chain is built from TRBV5-8 and TRBJ2-3; TRBD2 aligns across 9 bases. The CDR3 extends over 17 amino acids. The V segment lost 4 bases and the J segment 6 bases; nucleotides outside the gene matches: 15. Germline V gives CDR1 SGHTS, CDR2 YDEGEE. The CDR3 loop reads CASSHGLALSQGDTQYF. CDR3 in DNA: TGTGCCAGCAGCCACGGACTAGCGCTAAGCCAGGGCGATACGCAGTATTTT.

The J gene is TRBJ1-5, the V gene TRBV2; D possibly corresponds to TRBD1 (5 bases). Germline CDR1 reads SNHLY; CDR2 reads FYNNEI. V lost 4 bases, J lost 5 bases, and 12 bases lay in between. This CDR3 has 14 amino acids. CDR3 residues: CASSVQGQDQPQHF. The CDR3 DNA follows: TGTGCCAGCAGTGTTCAGGGTCAGGATCAGCCCCAGCATTTT.

This clone appeared a few times. This sequence joins TRBV9 and TRBJ1-4; the D gene is possibly TRBD1 (6 bases). There are 15 residues in the CDR3. The germline V gene encodes CDR1 SGDLS and CDR2 YYNGEE. V dropped 0 bases and J dropped 6 bases, with 12 bases sitting between them. The CDR3 DNA reads as TGTGCCAGCAGCGTAGCGACAGGTTACTATGAAAAACTGTTTTTT. This codes for CASSVATGYYEKLFF.

The CDR3: CASSLLAMEETQYF. CDR3 in DNA: TGTGCCAGCAGCTTACTAGCGATGGAAGAGACCCAGTACTTC. The J gene is TRBJ2-5, the V gene TRBV7-9; maybe TRBD2 (6 bases). CDR1 and CDR2 from the germline V gene are SEHNR and FQNEAQ (reference sequence). V was cut by 2 bases and J by 3 bases, with 10 bases left in between. The CDR3 contains 14 residues.

The chain couples TRBV5-1 to TRBJ1-1; TRBD1 aligns across 9 bases. Germline CDR1 is SGHRS and CDR2 is YFSETQ. The V and J ends lost 0 bases and 4 bases, in that order; junction bases with no gene match: 1. The CDR3 is 14 residues long. CDR3 in amino acids: CASSLATGGTEAFF. CDR3 DNA: TGCGCCAGCAGCTTGGCGACAGGGGGCACTGAAGCTTTCTTT.